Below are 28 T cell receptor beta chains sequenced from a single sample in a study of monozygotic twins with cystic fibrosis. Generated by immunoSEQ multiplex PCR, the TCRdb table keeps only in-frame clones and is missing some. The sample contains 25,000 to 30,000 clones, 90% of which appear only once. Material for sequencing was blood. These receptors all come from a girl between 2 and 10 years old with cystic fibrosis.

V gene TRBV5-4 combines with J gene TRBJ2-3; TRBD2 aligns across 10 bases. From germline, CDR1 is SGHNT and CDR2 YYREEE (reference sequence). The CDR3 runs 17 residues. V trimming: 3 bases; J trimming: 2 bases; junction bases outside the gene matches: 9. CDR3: CASSWRTSGPLTDTQYF. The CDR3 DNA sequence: TGTGCCAGCAGCTGGCGGACTAGCGGACCCCTCACAGATACGCAGTATTTT. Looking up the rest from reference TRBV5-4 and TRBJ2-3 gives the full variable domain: ETGVTQSPTHLIKTRGQQVTLRCSSQSGHNTVSWYQQALGQGPQFIFQYYREEENGRGNFPPRFSGLQFPNYSSELNVNALELDDSALYLCASSWRTSGPLTDTQYFGPGTRLTVL.

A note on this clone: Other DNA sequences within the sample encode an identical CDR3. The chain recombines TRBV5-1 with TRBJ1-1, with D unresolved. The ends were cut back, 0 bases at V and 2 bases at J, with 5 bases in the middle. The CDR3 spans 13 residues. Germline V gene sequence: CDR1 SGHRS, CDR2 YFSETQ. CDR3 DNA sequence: TGCGCCAGCAGCTTGGACACCAACACTGAAGCTTTCTTT. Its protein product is CASSLDTNTEAFF.

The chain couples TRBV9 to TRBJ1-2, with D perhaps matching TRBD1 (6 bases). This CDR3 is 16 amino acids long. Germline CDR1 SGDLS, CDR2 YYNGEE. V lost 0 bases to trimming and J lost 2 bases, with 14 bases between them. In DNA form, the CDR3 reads TGTGCCAGCAGCGTAGATCCCCTAACAGGGAACTATGGCTACACCTTC. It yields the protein CASSVDPLTGNYGYTF.

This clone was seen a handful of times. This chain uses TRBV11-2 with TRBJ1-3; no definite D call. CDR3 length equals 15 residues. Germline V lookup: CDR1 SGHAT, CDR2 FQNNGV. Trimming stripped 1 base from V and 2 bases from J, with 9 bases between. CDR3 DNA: TGTGCCAGCAGCTTAGCCATATGGGCTGGAAACACCATATATTTT. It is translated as CASSLAIWAGNTIYF. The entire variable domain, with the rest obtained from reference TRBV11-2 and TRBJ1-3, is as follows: EAGVAQSPRYKIIEKRQSVAFWCNPISGHATLYWYQQILGQGPKLLIQFQNNGVVDDSQLPKDRFSAERLKGVDSTLKIQPAKLEDSAVYLCASSLAIWAGNTIYFGEGSWLTVV.

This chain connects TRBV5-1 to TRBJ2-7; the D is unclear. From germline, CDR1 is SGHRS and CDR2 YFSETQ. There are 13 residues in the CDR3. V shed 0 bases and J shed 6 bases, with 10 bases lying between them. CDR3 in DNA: TGCGCCAGCAGCTTGGCCCTAGGACCCGAGCAGTACTTC. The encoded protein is CASSLALGPEQYF.

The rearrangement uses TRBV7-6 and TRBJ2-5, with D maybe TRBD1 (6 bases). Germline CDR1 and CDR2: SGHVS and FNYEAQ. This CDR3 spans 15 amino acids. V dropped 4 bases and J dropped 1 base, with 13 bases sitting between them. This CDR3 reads CASSSTGLSQETQYF. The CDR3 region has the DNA TGTGCCAGCAGCTCCACAGGGTTGTCCCAAGAGACCCAGTACTTC.

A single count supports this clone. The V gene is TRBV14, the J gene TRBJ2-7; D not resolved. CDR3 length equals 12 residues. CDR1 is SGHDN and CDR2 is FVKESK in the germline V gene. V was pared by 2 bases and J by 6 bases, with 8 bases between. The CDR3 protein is CASSQLRLEQYF. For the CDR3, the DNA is TGTGCCAGCAGCCAACTCCGACTCGAGCAGTACTTC. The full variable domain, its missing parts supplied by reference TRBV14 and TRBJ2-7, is EAGVTQFPSHSVIEKGQTVTLRCDPISGHDNLYWYRRVMGKEIKFLLHFVKESKQDESGMPNNRFLAERTGGTYSTLKVQPAELEDSGVYFCASSQLRLEQYFGPGTRLTVT.

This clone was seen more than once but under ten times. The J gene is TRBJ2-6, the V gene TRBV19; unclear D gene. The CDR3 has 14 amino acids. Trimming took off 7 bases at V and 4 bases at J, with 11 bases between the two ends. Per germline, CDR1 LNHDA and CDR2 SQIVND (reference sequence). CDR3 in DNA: TGTGCCAGTAATCCCCTGGCCGGGGCCAACGTCCTGACTTTC. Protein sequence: CASNPLAGANVLTF.

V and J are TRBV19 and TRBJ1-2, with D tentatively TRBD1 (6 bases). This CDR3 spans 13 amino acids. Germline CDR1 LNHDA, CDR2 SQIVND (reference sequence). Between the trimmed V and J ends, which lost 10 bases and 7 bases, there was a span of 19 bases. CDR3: CATQTGSEVGYTF. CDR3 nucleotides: TGTGCCACTCAGACAGGTTCAGAGGTTGGCTACACCTTC.

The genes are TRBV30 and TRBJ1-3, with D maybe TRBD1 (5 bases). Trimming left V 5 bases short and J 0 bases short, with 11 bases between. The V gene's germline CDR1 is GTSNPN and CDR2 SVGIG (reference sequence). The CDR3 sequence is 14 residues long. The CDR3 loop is CAWGDGLSGNTIYF. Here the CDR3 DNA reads TGTGCCTGGGGGGACGGGCTCTCTGGAAACACCATATATTTT.

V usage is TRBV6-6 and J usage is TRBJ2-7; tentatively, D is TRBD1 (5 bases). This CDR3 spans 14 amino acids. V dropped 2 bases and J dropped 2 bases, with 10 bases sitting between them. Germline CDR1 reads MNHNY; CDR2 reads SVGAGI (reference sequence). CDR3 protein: CASSYTQVTYEQYF. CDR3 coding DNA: TGTGCCAGCAGTTACACACAGGTAACCTACGAGCAGTACTTC.

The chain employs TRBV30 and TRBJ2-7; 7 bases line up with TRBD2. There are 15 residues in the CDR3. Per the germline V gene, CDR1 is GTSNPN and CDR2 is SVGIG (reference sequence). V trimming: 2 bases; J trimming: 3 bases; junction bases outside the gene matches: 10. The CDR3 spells CAWSNPSGAGYEQYF. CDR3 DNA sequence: TGTGCCTGGAGTAACCCAAGCGGGGCGGGCTACGAGCAGTACTTC.

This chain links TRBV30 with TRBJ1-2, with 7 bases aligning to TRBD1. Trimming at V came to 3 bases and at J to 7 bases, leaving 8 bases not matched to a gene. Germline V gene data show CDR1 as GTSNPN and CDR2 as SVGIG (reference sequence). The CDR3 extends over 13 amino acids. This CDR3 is CAWSEGGGGGYTF. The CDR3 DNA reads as TGTGCCTGGAGCGAAGGAGGGGGCGGTGGCTACACCTTC.

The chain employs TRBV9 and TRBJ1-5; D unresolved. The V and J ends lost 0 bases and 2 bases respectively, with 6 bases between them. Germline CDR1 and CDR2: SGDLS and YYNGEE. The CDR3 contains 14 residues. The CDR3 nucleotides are TGTGCCAGCAGCGTAGGGGGTGGCAATCAGCCCCAGCATTTT. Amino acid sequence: CASSVGGGNQPQHF.

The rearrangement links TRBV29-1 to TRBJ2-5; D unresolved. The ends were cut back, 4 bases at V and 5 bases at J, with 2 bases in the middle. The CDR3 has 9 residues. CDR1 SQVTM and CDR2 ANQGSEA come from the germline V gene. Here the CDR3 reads CSVVETQYF. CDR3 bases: TGCAGCGTTGTGGAGACCCAGTACTTC.

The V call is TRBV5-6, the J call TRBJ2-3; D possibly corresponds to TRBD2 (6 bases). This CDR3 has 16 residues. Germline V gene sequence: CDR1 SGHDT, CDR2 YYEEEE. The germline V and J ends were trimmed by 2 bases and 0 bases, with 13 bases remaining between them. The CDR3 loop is CASSFIRGVSTDTQYF. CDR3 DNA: TGTGCCAGCAGCTTCATTCGCGGGGTAAGCACAGATACGCAGTATTTT. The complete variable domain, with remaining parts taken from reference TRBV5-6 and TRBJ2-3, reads DAGVTQSPTHLIKTRGQQVTLRCSPKSGHDTVSWYQQALGQGPQFIFQYYEEEERQRGNFPDRFSGHQFPNYSSELNVNALLLGDSALYLCASSFIRGVSTDTQYFGPGTRLTVL.

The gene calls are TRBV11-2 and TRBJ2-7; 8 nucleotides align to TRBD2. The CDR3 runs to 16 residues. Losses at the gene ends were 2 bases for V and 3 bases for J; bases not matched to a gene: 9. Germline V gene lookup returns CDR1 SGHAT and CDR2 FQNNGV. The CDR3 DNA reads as TGTGCCAGCAGCTTAAAGTGGACTAGCTTCATCTACGAGCAGTACTTC. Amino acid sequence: CASSLKWTSFIYEQYF. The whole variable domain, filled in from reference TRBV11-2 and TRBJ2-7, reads EAGVAQSPRYKIIEKRQSVAFWCNPISGHATLYWYQQILGQGPKLLIQFQNNGVVDDSQLPKDRFSAERLKGVDSTLKIQPAKLEDSAVYLCASSLKWTSFIYEQYFGPGTRLTVT.

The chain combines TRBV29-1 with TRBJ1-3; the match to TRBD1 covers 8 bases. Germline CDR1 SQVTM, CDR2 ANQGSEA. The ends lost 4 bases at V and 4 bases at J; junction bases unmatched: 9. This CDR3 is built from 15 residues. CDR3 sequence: CSVGIRGREGNTIYF. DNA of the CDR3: TGCAGCGTTGGGATCAGGGGGCGCGAGGGAAACACCATATATTTT.

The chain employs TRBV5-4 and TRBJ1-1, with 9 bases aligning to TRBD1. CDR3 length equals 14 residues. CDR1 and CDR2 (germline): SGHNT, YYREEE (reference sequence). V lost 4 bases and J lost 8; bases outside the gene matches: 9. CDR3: CASSRLQGAGEAFF. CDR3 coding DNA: TGTGCCAGCAGCAGATTACAGGGGGCGGGGGAAGCTTTCTTT.

CDR3 sequence (DNA): TGCGCCAGCAGCCAAGTCCAGGCGTTGAATGAGCAGTTCTTC. Translation gives CASSQVQALNEQFF. This chain connects TRBV4-1 to TRBJ2-1, with unresolved D. This CDR3 contains 14 residues. Trimming removed 1 base from V and 7 bases from J, with 11 bases in between. Germline V CDR1 and CDR2: MGHRA, YSYEKL.

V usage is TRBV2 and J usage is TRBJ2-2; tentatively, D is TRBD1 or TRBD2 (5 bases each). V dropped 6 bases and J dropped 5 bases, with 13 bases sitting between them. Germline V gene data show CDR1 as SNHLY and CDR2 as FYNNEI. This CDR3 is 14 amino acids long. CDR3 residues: CASRGRSGTGELFF. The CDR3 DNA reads TGTGCCAGCAGGGGGCGTTCGGGGACCGGGGAGCTGTTTTTT. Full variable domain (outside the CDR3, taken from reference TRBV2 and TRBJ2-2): EPEVTQTPSHQVTQMGQEVILRCVPISNHLYFYWYRQILGQKVEFLVSFYNNEISEKSEIFDDQFSVERPDGSNFTLKIRSTKLEDSAMYFCASRGRSGTGELFFGEGSRLTVL.

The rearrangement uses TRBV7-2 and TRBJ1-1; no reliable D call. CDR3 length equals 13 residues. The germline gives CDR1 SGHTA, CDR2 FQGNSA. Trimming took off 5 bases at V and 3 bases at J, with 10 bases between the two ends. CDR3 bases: TGTGCCAGCAGCATCCCAAGTTACACTGAAGCTTTCTTT. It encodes CASSIPSYTEAFF.

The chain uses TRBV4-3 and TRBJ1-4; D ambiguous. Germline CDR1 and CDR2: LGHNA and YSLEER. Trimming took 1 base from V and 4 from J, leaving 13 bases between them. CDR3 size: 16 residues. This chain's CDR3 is CASSQVLGQFNEKLFF. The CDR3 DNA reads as TGCGCCAGCAGCCAAGTTTTGGGCCAGTTTAATGAAAAACTGTTTTTT.

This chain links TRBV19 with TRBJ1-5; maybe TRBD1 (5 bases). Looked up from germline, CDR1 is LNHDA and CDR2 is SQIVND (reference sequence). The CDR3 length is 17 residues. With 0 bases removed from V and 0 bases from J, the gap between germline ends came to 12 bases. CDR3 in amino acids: CASSIDSGHVSNQPQHF. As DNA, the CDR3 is TGTGCCAGTAGTATAGACTCCGGACACGTTAGCAATCAGCCCCAGCATTTT.

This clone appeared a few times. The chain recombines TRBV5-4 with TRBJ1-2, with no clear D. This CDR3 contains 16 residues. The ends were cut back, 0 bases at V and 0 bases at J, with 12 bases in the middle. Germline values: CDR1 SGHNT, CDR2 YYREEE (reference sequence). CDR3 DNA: TGTGCCAGCAGCTTGGACTCTGGGAGAGCTAACTATGGCTACACCTTC. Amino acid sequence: CASSLDSGRANYGYTF.

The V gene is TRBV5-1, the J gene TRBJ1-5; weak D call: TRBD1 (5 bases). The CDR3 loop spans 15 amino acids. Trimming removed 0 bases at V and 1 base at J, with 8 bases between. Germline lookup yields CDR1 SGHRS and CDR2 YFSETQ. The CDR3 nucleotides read TGCGCCAGCAGCTTGGCCGGGGGAAGCAATCAGCCCCAGCATTTT. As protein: CASSLAGGSNQPQHF.

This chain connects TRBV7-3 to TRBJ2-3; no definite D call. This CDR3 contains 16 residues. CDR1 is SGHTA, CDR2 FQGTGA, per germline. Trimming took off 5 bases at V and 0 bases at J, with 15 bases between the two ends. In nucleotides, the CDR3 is TGTGCCAGCAGCCAGACACTTGATACTAGCACAGATACGCAGTATTTT. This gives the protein CASSQTLDTSTDTQYF.

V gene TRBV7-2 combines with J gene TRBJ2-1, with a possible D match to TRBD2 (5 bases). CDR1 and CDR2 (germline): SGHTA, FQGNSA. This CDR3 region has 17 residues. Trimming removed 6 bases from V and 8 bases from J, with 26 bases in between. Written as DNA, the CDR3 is TGTGCCAGCAGACGAAACTCTCGAGGAGCGGTCGGCCATGAGCAGTTCTTC. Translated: CASRRNSRGAVGHEQFF.